Listed below are T cell receptor beta chains from one sample, sequenced in a study of T cells after yellow fever vaccination. TCRdb redid the calling of the 5' RACE reads with MiXCR, one entry per CDR3 protein. The sample has some 350,000 distinct CDR3 sequences, roughly 6.2% seen once. The sample here was PBMCs, taken 5 days after the yellow fever booster vaccination. These receptors were obtained from a man aged 25 to 40 who received the YFV17D yellow fever vaccine. Each CDR3 is given with its conserved first and last residue. D genes are given only for firm matches. Rows give clone size only sometimes, using once, few, many, or a class for an expanded clone.

j_call v_call clone_size d_call cdr3_aa cdr3_nt
TRBJ2-3 TRBV12-3/TRBV12-4 few NA CASSFLLGTDTQYF TGTGCCAGCAGTTTCCTACTGGGCACAGATACGCAGTATTTT
TRBJ2-1 TRBV19 NA NA CASRVLGETGEQFF TGTGCCAGTCGGGTACTAGGGGAGACCGGGGAGCAGTTCTTC
TRBJ2-7 TRBV20-1 NA TRBD1 CSAPRQGRSYEQYF TGCAGTGCCCCCCGACAGGGGCGGTCCTACGAGCAGTACTTC
TRBJ2-5 TRBV29-1 many NA CSVLSGGETQYF TGCAGCGTCCTTTCCGGGGGCGAGACCCAGTACTTC
TRBJ1-4 TRBV29-1 many NA CSVEGSNEKLFF TGCAGCGTTGAAGGGAGTAATGAAAAACTGTTTTTT
TRBJ2-2 TRBV9 NA NA CASSVGRGTPSGELFF TGTGCCAGCAGCGTAGGACGGGGGACTCCCTCCGGGGAGCTGTTTTTT
TRBJ1-1 TRBV28 NA NA CASSGTNGFEAFF TGTGCCAGCAGCGGGACGAATGGCTTTGAAGCTTTCTTT
TRBJ1-4 TRBV18 many TRBD1 CASSSTGDNYEKLFF TGTGCCAGCTCATCGACAGGGGATAATTATGAAAAACTGTTTTTT
TRBJ2-5 TRBV12-3/TRBV12-4 few TRBD1 CASRPQTGGTQYF TGTGCCAGCAGACCTCAGACAGGGGGGACCCAGTACTTC
TRBJ2-7 TRBV7-2 NA TRBD1 CASSYRGSNEQYF TGTGCCAGCAGTTACAGGGGTTCGAACGAGCAGTACTTC
TRBJ1-2 TRBV29-1 few TRBD1 CSVGDRGSNYGYTF TGCAGCGTTGGCGACAGGGGGTCTAACTATGGCTACACCTTC